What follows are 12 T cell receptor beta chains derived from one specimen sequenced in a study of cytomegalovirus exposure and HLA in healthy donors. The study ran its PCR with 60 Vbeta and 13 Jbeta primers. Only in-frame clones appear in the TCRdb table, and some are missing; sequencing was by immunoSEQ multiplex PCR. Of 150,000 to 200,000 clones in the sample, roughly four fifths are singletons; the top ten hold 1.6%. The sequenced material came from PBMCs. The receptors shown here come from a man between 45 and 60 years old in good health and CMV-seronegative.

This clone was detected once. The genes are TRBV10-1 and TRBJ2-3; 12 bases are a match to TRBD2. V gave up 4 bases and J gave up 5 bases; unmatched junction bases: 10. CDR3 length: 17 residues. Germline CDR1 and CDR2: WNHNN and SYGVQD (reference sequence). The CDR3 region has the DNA TGCGCCAGCAGTGGGGGACTAGCGGGCTCCCGGGTAGATACGCAGTATTTT. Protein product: CASSGGLAGSRVDTQYF.

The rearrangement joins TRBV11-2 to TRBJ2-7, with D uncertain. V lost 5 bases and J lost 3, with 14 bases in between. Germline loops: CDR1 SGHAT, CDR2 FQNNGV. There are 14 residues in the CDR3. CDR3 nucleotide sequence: TGTGCCAGCAGCGGAGCCCCGACCATCTACGAGCAGTACTTC. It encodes CASSGAPTIYEQYF.

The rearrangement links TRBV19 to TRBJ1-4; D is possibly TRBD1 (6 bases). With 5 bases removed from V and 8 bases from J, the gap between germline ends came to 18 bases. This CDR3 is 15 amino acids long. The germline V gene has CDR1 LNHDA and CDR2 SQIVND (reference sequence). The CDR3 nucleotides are TGTGCCAGTAGTGGTGACTACAGGGTTAAGGAAAAACTGTTTTTT. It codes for CASSGDYRVKEKLFF.

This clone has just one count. The DNA for the CDR3 is TGTGCCAGCAGCTTAGAGGGGTCAGGGGGCGATCGCTACACCTTC. Protein sequence: CASSLEGSGGDRYTF. This chain links TRBV7-9 with TRBJ1-2; 8 bases map to TRBD1. CDR1 is SEHNR, CDR2 FQNEAQ, per germline (reference sequence). This CDR3 comprises 15 residues. V lost 1 base to trimming and J lost 9 bases; unmatched junction nucleotides: 10.

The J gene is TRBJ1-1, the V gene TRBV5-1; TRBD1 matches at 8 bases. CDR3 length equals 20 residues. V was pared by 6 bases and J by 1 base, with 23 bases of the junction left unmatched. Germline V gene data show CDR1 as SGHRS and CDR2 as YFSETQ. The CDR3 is CASTHTVGQGGVYRNTEAFF. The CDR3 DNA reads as TGCGCCAGCACACATACGGTTGGACAGGGAGGAGTTTATAGGAACACTGAAGCTTTCTTT.

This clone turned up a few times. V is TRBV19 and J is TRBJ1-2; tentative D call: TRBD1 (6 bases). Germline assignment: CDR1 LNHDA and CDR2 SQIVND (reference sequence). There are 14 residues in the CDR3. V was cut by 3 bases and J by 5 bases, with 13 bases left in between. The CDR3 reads CASSIPNQGYGYTF. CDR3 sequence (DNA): TGTGCCAGTAGTATTCCCAACCAGGGGTATGGCTACACCTTC.

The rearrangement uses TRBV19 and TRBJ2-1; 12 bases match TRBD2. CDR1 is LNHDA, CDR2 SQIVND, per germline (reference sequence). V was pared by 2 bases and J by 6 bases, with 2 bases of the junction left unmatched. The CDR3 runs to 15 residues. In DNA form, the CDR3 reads TGTGCCAGTAGTATACTAGCGGGAGGGCCCAATGAGCAGTTCTTC. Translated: CASSILAGGPNEQFF. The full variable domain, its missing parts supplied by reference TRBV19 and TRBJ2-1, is DGGITQSPKYLFRKEGQNVTLSCEQNLNHDAMYWYRQDPGQGLRLIYYSQIVNDFQKGDIAEGYSVSREKKESFPLTVTSAQKNPTAFYLCASSILAGGPNEQFFGPGTRLTVL.

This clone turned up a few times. The CDR3 spells CASSEPLSTGEQYF. Here the CDR3 DNA reads TGTGCCAGCAGTGAACCCCTCTCAACGGGCGAGCAGTACTTC. The J gene is TRBJ2-7, the V gene TRBV2, with no clear D. Trimming took 2 bases from V and 6 from J, leaving 14 bases between them. The CDR3 spans 14 residues. Looked up from germline, CDR1 is SNHLY and CDR2 is FYNNEI.

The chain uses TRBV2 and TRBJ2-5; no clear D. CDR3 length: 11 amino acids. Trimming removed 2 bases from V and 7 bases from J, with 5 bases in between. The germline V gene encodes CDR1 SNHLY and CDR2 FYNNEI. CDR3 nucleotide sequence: TGTGCCAGCAGTGAACGAGGGACCCAGTACTTC. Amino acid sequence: CASSERGTQYF.

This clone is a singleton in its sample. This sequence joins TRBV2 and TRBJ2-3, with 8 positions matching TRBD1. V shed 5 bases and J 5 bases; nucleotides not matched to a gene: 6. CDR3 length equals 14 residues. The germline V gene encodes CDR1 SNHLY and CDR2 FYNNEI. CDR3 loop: CASSLTGAVDTQYF. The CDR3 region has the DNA TGTGCCAGCAGTCTGACAGGGGCAGTAGATACGCAGTATTTT.

CDR3 protein: CASSQDLWTGGLKETQYF. The CDR3 region has the DNA TGTGCCAGCAGCCAAGATTTATGGACAGGGGGGTTGAAAGAGACCCAGTACTTC. This chain links TRBV4-2 with TRBJ2-5; the match to TRBD1 covers 10 bases. Trimming removed 0 bases from V and 3 bases from J; junction bases left unmatched: 10. Germline CDR1 LGHNA, CDR2 YNFKEQ. This CDR3 has 18 residues.

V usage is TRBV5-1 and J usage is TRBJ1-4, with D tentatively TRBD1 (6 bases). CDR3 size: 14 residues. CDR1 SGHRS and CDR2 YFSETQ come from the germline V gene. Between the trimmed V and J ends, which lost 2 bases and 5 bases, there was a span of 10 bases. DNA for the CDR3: TGCGCCAGCAGCTTACGACAGGCCAATGAAAAACTGTTTTTT. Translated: CASSLRQANEKLFF.